The 15 T cell receptor beta chains presented below share a single source sample, sequenced in a study of T cell responses to AZD1222 COVID-19 vaccine. Assay used: immunoSEQ multiplex PCR; TCRdb lists only in-frame clones, some missing. The sample has about 150,000 clones; 88% are singletons. Sequencing was performed on peripheral blood, taken on day 0 of AZD1222 vaccination. These receptor sequences come from an adult in good health.

The V and J genes are TRBV5-4 and TRBJ2-2; D possibly corresponds to TRBD2 (5 bases). The germline V gene has CDR1 SGHNT and CDR2 YYREEE (reference sequence). Trimming took off 4 bases at V and 6 bases at J, with 13 bases between the two ends. The CDR3 has 14 amino acids. The CDR3 DNA reads TGTGCCAGCAGCCTGGCGGGTGCCGCCGGGGAGCTGTTTTTT. It is translated as CASSLAGAAGELFF.

The chain joins TRBV5-1 to TRBJ1-4; possibly TRBD1 for D (6 bases). V lost 4 bases, J lost 8 bases, and 18 bases lay in between. Germline CDR1 is SGHRS and CDR2 is YFSETQ. This CDR3 has 15 residues. Here the CDR3 reads CASSPLGGAGEKLFF. In DNA, the CDR3 is TGCGCCAGCAGCCCTCTGGGGGGCGCAGGGGAAAAACTGTTTTTT.

This clone is a singleton in its sample. This sequence joins TRBV11-3 and TRBJ2-1, with D perhaps matching TRBD1 (6 bases). The CDR3 consists of 13 residues. Germline V gene lookup returns CDR1 SGHNT and CDR2 YENEEA. V shed 4 bases and J shed 10 bases, with 14 bases lying between them. CDR3 nucleotides: TGTGCCAGCAGCTCCCAGGGGATTGAGGAGCAGTTCTTC. The encoded protein is CASSSQGIEEQFF.

Here the CDR3 DNA reads TGTGCCAGCAGCTCGAGGGGCACCGGGGAGCTGTTTTTT. Amino acids: CASSSRGTGELFF. The gene calls are TRBV3-1 (or the pseudogene TRBV3-2) and TRBJ2-2; the D gene could be TRBD1 or TRBD2 (5 bases each). CDR1 LGHDT and CDR2 YNNKEL come from the germline V gene (reference sequence). The CDR3 contains 13 residues. V lost 5 bases, J lost 4 bases, and 8 bases lay in between.

The chain recombines TRBV7-9 with TRBJ1-5; TRBD1 aligns across 8 bases. The CDR3 is 13 amino acids. Germline CDR1 and CDR2: SEHNR and FQNEAQ (reference sequence). Trimming took 4 bases from V and 7 from J; bases not matched to a gene: 3. The CDR3, as DNA: TGTGCCAGCAGCTCGGACAGGGCCCAGCCCCAGCATTTT. Protein: CASSSDRAQPQHF.

The chain uses TRBV29-1 and TRBJ1-2, with 10 bases fitting TRBD1. V gave up 6 bases and J gave up 4 bases; unmatched junction bases: 14. This CDR3 has 16 amino acids. Looked up from germline, CDR1 is SQVTM and CDR2 is ANQGSEA. The CDR3 spells CSVTRSTGQGPYGYTF. As DNA, the CDR3 is TGCAGCGTCACACGGTCAACGGGACAGGGGCCCTATGGCTACACCTTC.

The count of this clone is one. The chain is built from TRBV18 and TRBJ2-5; 13 nucleotides match TRBD2. The CDR3 is 15 amino acids. The V gene's germline CDR1 is KGHSH and CDR2 LQKENI. V gave up 2 bases and J gave up 5 bases; unmatched junction bases: 2. The CDR3 DNA follows: TGTGCCAGCTCACCAACTAGCGGGGGGGCTGAGACCCAGTACTTC. Residues: CASSPTSGGAETQYF.

The V gene is TRBV5-1, the J gene TRBJ2-7; D is unresolved. CDR3 length equals 14 residues. Per germline, CDR1 SGHRS and CDR2 YFSETQ. Between the trimmed V and J ends, which lost 3 bases and 4 bases, there was a span of 14 bases. DNA for the CDR3: TGCGCCAGCAGCTCCGCAGGAATTGTTTACGAGCAGTACTTC. Its translation: CASSSAGIVYEQYF.

The J gene is TRBJ2-7, the V gene TRBV6-2 or TRBV6-3; no clear D gene. Germline V gives CDR1 MNHEY, CDR2 SVGEGT. Trimming shortened V by 0 bases and J by 1 base, and 7 bases separated the two germline ends. CDR3 length: 14 amino acids. The chain's CDR3 is CASSYSTASYEQYF. CDR3 sequence (DNA): TGTGCCAGCAGTTACTCCACGGCTTCCTACGAGCAGTACTTC.

This chain connects TRBV6-5 to TRBJ1-2; no firm D call. Germline V gene lookup returns CDR1 MNHEY and CDR2 SVGAGI. The CDR3 extends over 12 amino acids. Trimming stripped 4 bases from V and 8 bases from J, with 11 bases between. Here the CDR3 reads CASSSSAWGYTF. In DNA form, the CDR3 reads TGTGCCAGCAGTTCCTCGGCTTGGGGCTACACCTTC.

CDR3: CSVRQGVKTEAFF. CDR3 in DNA: TGCAGCGTTAGACAGGGGGTAAAAACTGAAGCTTTCTTT. The chain has TRBV29-1 and TRBJ1-1; the match to TRBD1 covers 9 bases. V dropped 5 bases and J dropped 5; count of bases not matched to a gene: 6. Germline V gene data show CDR1 as SQVTM and CDR2 as ANQGSEA. The CDR3 has 13 residues. The full variable domain, its missing parts supplied by reference TRBV29-1 and TRBJ1-1, is SAVISQKPSRDICQRGTSLTIQCQVDSQVTMMFWYRQQPGQSLTLIATANQGSEATYESGFVIDKFPISRPNLTFSTLTVSNMSPEDSSIYLCSVRQGVKTEAFFGQGTRLTVV.

Here the CDR3 DNA reads TGTGCCAGCAGTTATAGGCAGGGCTACGAGCAGTACTTC. Its translation is CASSYRQGYEQYF. The V and J genes are TRBV6-5 and TRBJ2-7; perhaps TRBD1 as D (5 bases). The germline CDR1 and CDR2 sequences are MNHEY and SVGAGI. The V end lost 3 bases, the J end lost 3 bases, and 9 bases lay between the germline ends. The CDR3 is made up of 13 amino acids.

The genes are TRBV28 and TRBJ2-7; D is possibly TRBD1 (6 bases). Germline CDR1 MDHEN, CDR2 SYDVKM. V was cut by 5 bases and J by 2 bases, with 13 bases left in between. This CDR3 has 14 amino acids. The CDR3 nucleotides read TGTGCCAGCAGTAGAACAGGGAGAGCCTACGAGCAGTACTTC. This codes for CASSRTGRAYEQYF.

This clone came up a few times. The genes are TRBV2 and TRBJ1-5, with 7 bases fitting TRBD1. Germline V gene sequence: CDR1 SNHLY, CDR2 FYNNEI. After removal of 7 bases from V and 4 bases from J, the junction contained 7 bases not matched to a gene. The CDR3 extends over 14 amino acids. The CDR3 DNA is TGTGCCAGCAACTTACAGGGGTCTAATCAGCCCCAGCATTTT. This translates into CASNLQGSNQPQHF.

The chain is built from TRBV6-5 and TRBJ1-3; TRBD1 matches at 7 bases. This CDR3 spans 15 amino acids. Per the germline V gene, CDR1 is MNHEY and CDR2 is SVGAGI. The J segment lost 2 bases and the V segment lost 6 bases, leaving 7 bases of the junction unmatched. The CDR3 loop reads CASREHRGAGNTIYF. The CDR3 DNA sequence: TGTGCCAGCAGGGAGCACAGGGGCGCTGGAAACACCATATATTTT.